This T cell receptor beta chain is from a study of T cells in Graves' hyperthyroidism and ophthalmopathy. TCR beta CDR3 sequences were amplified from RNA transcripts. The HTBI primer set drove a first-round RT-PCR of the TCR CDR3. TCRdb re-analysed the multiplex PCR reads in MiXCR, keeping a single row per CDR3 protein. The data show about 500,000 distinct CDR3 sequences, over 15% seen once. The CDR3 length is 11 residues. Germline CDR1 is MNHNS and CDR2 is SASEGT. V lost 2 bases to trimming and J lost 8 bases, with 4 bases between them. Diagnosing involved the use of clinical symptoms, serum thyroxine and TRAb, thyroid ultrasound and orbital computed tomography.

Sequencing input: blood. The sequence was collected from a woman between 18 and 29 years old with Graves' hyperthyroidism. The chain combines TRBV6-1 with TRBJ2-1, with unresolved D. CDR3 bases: TGTGCCAGCAGTGAAATCTATGAGCAGTTCTTC. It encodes CASSEIYEQFF.